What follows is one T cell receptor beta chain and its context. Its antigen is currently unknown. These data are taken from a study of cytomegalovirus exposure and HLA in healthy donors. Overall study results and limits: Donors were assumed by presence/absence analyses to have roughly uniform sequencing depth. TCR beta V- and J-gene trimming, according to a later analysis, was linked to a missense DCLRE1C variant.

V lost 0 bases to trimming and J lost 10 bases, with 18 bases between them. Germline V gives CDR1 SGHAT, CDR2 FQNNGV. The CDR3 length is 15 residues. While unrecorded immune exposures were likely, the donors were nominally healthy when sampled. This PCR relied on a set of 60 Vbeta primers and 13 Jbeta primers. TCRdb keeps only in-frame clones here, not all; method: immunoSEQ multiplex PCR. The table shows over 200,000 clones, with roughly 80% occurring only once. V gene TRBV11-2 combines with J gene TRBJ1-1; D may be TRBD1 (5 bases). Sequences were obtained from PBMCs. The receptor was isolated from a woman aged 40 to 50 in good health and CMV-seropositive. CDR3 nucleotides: TGTGCCAGCAGCTTAGATCAAACAGGAAGGCGGAGAGCTTTCTTT. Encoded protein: CASSLDQTGRRRAFF.